The entry that follows covers one TCR beta chain sequence. The data derive from a study of response to subunit inactivated influenza vaccine. TCRdb reprocessed the RT-PCR reads via MiXCR and lists one record per CDR3 protein. The table shows about 570,000 distinct CDR3 sequences, with about 11% occurring only once. CDR3 length: 16 amino acids. Looked up from germline, CDR1 is SGHTA and CDR2 is FQGNSA. J gave up 6 bases and V 1 base, and 8 bases lay outside the gene matches. These data were also filed under a second study, of T cells expressing NK-cell markers. That report notes: Production of TCR beta cDNA relied on 5'RACE template switching with UMIs.

The chain joins TRBV7-2 to TRBJ1-4; 7 nucleotides line up with TRBD1. Material: PBMCs from blood, obtained on the day of vaccination. The sequence was obtained from a man aged 45-65 years who received an inactivated influenza vaccine. This chain's CDR3 is CASSLDVSRGYEKLFF. The CDR3 DNA reads TGTGCCAGCAGCTTAGATGTTTCCAGGGGGTATGAAAAACTGTTTTTT.